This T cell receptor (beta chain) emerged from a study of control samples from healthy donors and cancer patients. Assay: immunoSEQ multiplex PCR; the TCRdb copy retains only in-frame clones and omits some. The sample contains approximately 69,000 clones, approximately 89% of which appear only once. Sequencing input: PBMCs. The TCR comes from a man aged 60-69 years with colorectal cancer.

The CDR3 DNA sequence: TGTGCCACCAGTGACACGGGACTAGCGGGGACAGATACGCAGTATTTT. It codes for CATSDTGLAGTDTQYF. The genes are TRBV24-1 and TRBJ2-3; 13 nucleotides agree with TRBD2. The V gene's germline CDR1 is KGHDR and CDR2 SFDVKD. The CDR3 has 16 amino acids. V shed 4 bases, J shed 3 bases, and the junction held 3 bases outside the gene matches.